A single sample is the source of the 2 T cell receptor beta chains below, sequenced in a study of T cell responses to AZD1222 COVID-19 vaccine. Data came from immunoSEQ multiplex PCR; TCRdb stores just in-frame clones and leaves some out. The repertoire holds roughly 170,000 clones, with 94% as singletons. This specimen consisted of peripheral blood, obtained 28 days after the second AZD1222 dose. These receptors were taken from an adult who received the AZD1222 COVID-19 vaccine.

The J gene is TRBJ1-1, the V gene TRBV6-5; D is perhaps TRBD1 (6 bases). CDR1 MNHEY and CDR2 SVGAGI come from the germline V gene. With 6 bases removed from V and 0 bases from J, the gap between germline ends came to 11 bases. The CDR3 sequence is 14 residues long. CDR3 sequence reads: CASRLTGLNTEAFF. The CDR3 DNA sequence: TGTGCCAGCAGACTCACAGGGTTGAACACTGAAGCTTTCTTT.

This rearrangement joins TRBV28 to TRBJ2-2, with 12 positions matching TRBD2. This CDR3 comprises 16 residues. Per the germline V gene, CDR1 is MDHEN and CDR2 is SYDVKM. V was pared by 7 bases and J by 4 bases, with 7 bases of the junction left unmatched. The CDR3 protein is CASIPRTSGITGELFF. CDR3 sequence (DNA): TGTGCCAGCATTCCGAGGACTAGCGGGATCACCGGGGAGCTGTTTTTT. The full variable domain, in which reference TRBV28 and TRBJ2-2 provide the parts outside the CDR3, is DVKVTQSSRYLVKRTGEKVFLECVQDMDHENMFWYRQDPGLGLRLIYFSYDVKMKEKGDIPEGYSVSREKKERFSLILESASTNQTSMYLCASIPRTSGITGELFFGEGSRLTVL.